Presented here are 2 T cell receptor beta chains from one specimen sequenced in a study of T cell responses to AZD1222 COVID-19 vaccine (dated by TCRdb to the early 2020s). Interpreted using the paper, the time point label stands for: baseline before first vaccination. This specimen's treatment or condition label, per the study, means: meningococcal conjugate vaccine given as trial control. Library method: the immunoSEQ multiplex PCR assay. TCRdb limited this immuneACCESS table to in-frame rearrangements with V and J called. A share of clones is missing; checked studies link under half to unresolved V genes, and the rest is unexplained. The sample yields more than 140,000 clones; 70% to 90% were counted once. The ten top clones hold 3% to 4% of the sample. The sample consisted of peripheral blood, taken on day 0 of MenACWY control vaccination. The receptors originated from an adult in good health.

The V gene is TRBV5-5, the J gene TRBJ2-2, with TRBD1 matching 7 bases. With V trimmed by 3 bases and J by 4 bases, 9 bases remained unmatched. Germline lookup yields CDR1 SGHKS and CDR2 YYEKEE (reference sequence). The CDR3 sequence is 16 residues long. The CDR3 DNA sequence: TGTGCCAGCAGCTGGGACAGAGGGAAAGGCACCGGGGAGCTGTTTTTT. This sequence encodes CASSWDRGKGTGELFF. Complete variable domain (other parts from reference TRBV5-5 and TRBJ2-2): DAGVTQSPTHLIKTRGQQVTLRCSPISGHKSVSWYQQVLGQGPQFIFQYYEKEERGRGNFPDRFSARQFPNYSSELNVNALLLGDSALYLCASSWDRGKGTGELFFGEGSRLTVL.

The CDR3 nucleotides are TGTGCCAGCAGCTTGGTTGGACTAGCGGGAGTGGACGAGCAGTACTTC. Its translation: CASSLVGLAGVDEQYF. V usage is TRBV5-6 and J usage is TRBJ2-7; TRBD2 agrees at 13 bases. The germline V gene has CDR1 SGHDT and CDR2 YYEEEE. With 0 bases clipped from V and 5 bases from J, the junction kept 5 bases outside the gene matches. The CDR3 extends over 16 amino acids.